A single sample is the source of the 20 T cell receptor beta chains below, sequenced in a study of T cells in Graves' hyperthyroidism and ophthalmopathy. RNA transcripts provided the source from which TCR beta CDR3 regions were amplified. Primed by the HTBI set, a first-round RT-PCR was run on the TCR CDR3. TCRdb processed the multiplex PCR reads anew with MiXCR; each CDR3 protein has one entry. Of 500,000 to 750,000 distinct CDR3 sequences listed, 12% to 15% are singletons. The material sequenced was blood. Receptors originate from a young woman with Graves' ophthalmopathy.

This clonotype was seen ten or more times. In nucleotides, the CDR3 is TGTGCCAGTACGCGGACAGGGTGGGGCTATGGCTACACCTTC. This codes for CASTRTGWGYGYTF. The chain carries TRBV12-3 or TRBV12-4 and TRBJ1-2; 8 bases agree with TRBD1. Trimming took 9 bases from V and 4 from J; bases not matched to a gene: 10. The CDR3 sequence is 14 residues long.

The genes are TRBV10-2 and TRBJ1-2; 7 bases line up with TRBD1. Unmatched junction bases numbered 10, after V lost 4 bases and J lost 5 bases. The CDR3 is made up of 15 amino acids. Germline CDR1 WSHSY, CDR2 SAAADI. DNA of the CDR3: TGCGCCAGCAGTGGTGGAGAAGGGGGCACATATGGCTACACCTTC. It encodes CASSGGEGGTYGYTF.

This clonotype was detected ten times or more. V and J are TRBV12-3 or TRBV12-4 and TRBJ2-3, with D tentatively TRBD1 (8 bases). The germline V and J ends were trimmed by 7 bases and 5 bases, with 31 bases remaining between them. The CDR3 spans 19 residues. The CDR3 loop is CASTIGQGNGGGQRDTQYF. CDR3 in DNA: TGTGCCAGCACCATCGGACAGGGAAACGGGGGAGGGCAAAGAGATACGCAGTATTTT.

This clonotype was recorded many times. The chain employs TRBV7-3 and TRBJ2-7; D is unresolved. Germline V gene lookup returns CDR1 SGHTA and CDR2 FQGTGA. Trimming left V 5 bases short and J 2 bases short, with 16 bases between. This CDR3 has 15 amino acids. This CDR3 is CASSPSPASTYEQYF. The CDR3 nucleotides read TGTGCCAGCAGCCCATCCCCGGCGTCCACCTACGAGCAGTACTTC.

The chain recombines TRBV18 with TRBJ2-1; no clear D. The CDR3 spans 15 residues. The germline V gene has CDR1 KGHSH and CDR2 LQKENI. The germline V and J ends were trimmed by 0 bases and 0 bases, with 6 bases remaining between them. DNA for the CDR3: TGTGCCAGCTCACCACCAAAGAGCTCCTACAATGAGCAGTTCTTC. Its translation: CASSPPKSSYNEQFF. Looking up the rest from reference TRBV18 and TRBJ2-1 gives the full variable domain: NAGVMQNPRHLVRRRGQEARLRCSPMKGHSHVYWYRQLPEEGLKFMVYLQKENIIDESGMPKERFSAEFPKEGPSILRIQQVVRGDSAAYFCASSPPKSSYNEQFFGPGTRLTVL.

This clonotype showed up many times. The chain recombines TRBV7-9 with TRBJ2-1; 8 bases map to TRBD2. Germline CDR1 reads SEHNR; CDR2 reads FQNEAQ (reference sequence). The CDR3 runs to 13 residues. The V segment lost 3 bases and the J segment 15 bases; nucleotides outside the gene matches: 10. CDR3 nucleotide sequence: TGTGCCAGCAGCTTGGGATTAGCGGGGCCACCGTTCTTC. Encoded protein: CASSLGLAGPPFF.

The chain joins TRBV19 to TRBJ2-6; the D is unclear. The CDR3 has 12 amino acids. The germline CDR1 and CDR2 sequences are LNHDA and SQIVND (reference sequence). Trimming shortened V by 8 bases and J by 10 bases, and 12 bases separated the two germline ends. DNA of the CDR3: TGTGCCAGTGGCTATGGGTATAACGTCCTGACTTTC. Its translation is CASGYGYNVLTF.

This clonotype was seen at least ten times. This chain links TRBV28 with TRBJ1-2; D possibly corresponds to TRBD1 (6 bases). The germline V gene encodes CDR1 MDHEN and CDR2 SYDVKM. Trimming shortened V by 6 bases and J by 2 bases, and 10 bases separated the two germline ends. CDR3 length equals 13 residues. CDR3 DNA sequence: TGTGCCAGCAGGCTCGGACAGAACTATGGCTACACCTTC. As protein: CASRLGQNYGYTF.

This clonotype showed up many times. The V and J genes are TRBV7-3 and TRBJ2-1; D assignment may be TRBD1 or TRBD2 (5 bases each). This CDR3 contains 15 residues. Germline CDR1 reads SGHTA; CDR2 reads FQGTGA. The ends were cut back, 1 base at V and 2 bases at J, with 9 bases in the middle. CDR3: CASSLRWGPYNEQFF. The CDR3 DNA is TGTGCCAGCAGCTTAAGGTGGGGACCCTACAATGAGCAGTTCTTC.

The sample holds many counts of this clonotype. V and J are TRBV20-1 and TRBJ2-7; 7 bases agree with TRBD2. CDR1 is DFQATT, CDR2 SNEGSKA, per germline (reference sequence). The CDR3 consists of 13 residues. The V segment lost 1 base and the J segment 4 bases; nucleotides outside the gene matches: 4. Here the CDR3 reads CSARGASGYEQYF. The DNA of the CDR3 is TGCAGTGCTAGAGGGGCTAGCGGATACGAGCAGTACTTC.

This clonotype has at least ten counts. The chain recombines TRBV18 with TRBJ1-2; 7 nucleotides line up with TRBD1. J was trimmed by 6 bases and V by 5 bases; bases with no gene match: 9. Germline lookup yields CDR1 KGHSH and CDR2 LQKENI. The CDR3 is made up of 14 amino acids. The CDR3 loop is CASSARQGIDGYTF. CDR3 sequence (DNA): TGTGCCAGCTCAGCCCGACAGGGAATCGATGGCTACACCTTC.

This clonotype has at least ten counts. V is TRBV7-2 and J is TRBJ1-1; D call uncertain. V lost 4 bases and J lost 1, with 16 bases in between. This CDR3 contains 16 residues. The germline gives CDR1 SGHTA, CDR2 FQGNSA. CDR3: CASSSYRAGGNTEAFF. Here the CDR3 DNA reads TGTGCCAGCAGCTCGTACCGGGCCGGCGGGAACACTGAAGCTTTCTTT.

Details on this clonotype: One end of the junction does not line up with germline, which may come from a read error. The V and J genes are TRBV15 and TRBJ2-7; 9 bases map to TRBD1. CDR1 and CDR2 (germline): LNHNV, YYDKDF (reference sequence). The CDR3 is made up of 14 amino acids. The DNA of the CDR3 is TGTACCACCAGCCAGGGGACAGGGCTCTACGAGCAGTACTTC. Translating gives CTTSQGTGLYEQYF.

At least ten counts were recorded for this clonotype. The gene calls are TRBV7-6 and TRBJ2-7; a possible D gene is TRBD1 (6 bases). Between the trimmed V and J ends, which lost 3 bases and 3 bases, there was a span of 9 bases. The V gene's germline CDR1 is SGHVS and CDR2 FNYEAQ. This CDR3 comprises 13 residues. CDR3 sequence (DNA): TGTGCCAGCAGCTTCGACAGGAACTACGAGCAGTACTTC. This codes for CASSFDRNYEQYF.

The chain is built from TRBV7-8 and TRBJ1-5; the match to TRBD1 covers 7 bases. CDR3 length: 17 amino acids. V trimming: 5 bases; J trimming: 1 base; junction bases outside the gene matches: 11. Per the germline V gene, CDR1 is SGHVS and CDR2 is FQNEAQ. CDR3 protein: CASSMGTARGSNQPQHF. DNA for the CDR3: TGTGCCAGCAGCATGGGGACAGCCCGGGGGAGCAATCAGCCCCAGCATTTT.

Only a few counts were recorded for this clonotype. Compared with germline, one end of the junction differs, possibly owing to a read error. This chain connects TRBV6-2 or TRBV6-3 to TRBJ2-1, with D possibly being TRBD2 (5 bases). This CDR3 is 15 amino acids long. CDR1 is MNHEY, CDR2 SVGEGT, per germline. The CDR3 nucleotides are TGTGTCAGCAGTGGAGGCTCGAGCTCCTACAATGAGCAGTTCTTC. It specifies CVSSGGSSSYNEQFF.

This clonotype was detected once. The rearrangement joins TRBV24-1 to TRBJ2-5; TRBD2 matches at 14 bases. The CDR3 is made up of 18 amino acids. CDR1 KGHDR and CDR2 SFDVKD come from the germline V gene. V dropped 0 bases and J dropped 5; count of bases not matched to a gene: 7. The DNA for the CDR3 is TGTGCCACCAGTGATTTGTGGGGACTAGCGGGAGAAGGGGAGACCCAGTACTTC. Its translation: CATSDLWGLAGEGETQYF.

The chain combines TRBV19 with TRBJ1-2; D is ambiguous. Germline V CDR1 and CDR2: LNHDA, SQIVND (reference sequence). Trimming cost V 3 bases and J 8 bases, with 10 bases left between them. The CDR3 covers 12 residues. CDR3 sequence (DNA): TGTGCCAGTAGTATTTCCGCCTGGGGCTACACCTTC. Translated: CASSISAWGYTF.

V and J are TRBV19 and TRBJ2-2; D is uncertain. Germline CDR1 is LNHDA and CDR2 is SQIVND (reference sequence). The CDR3 covers 12 residues. The V gene lost 4 bases and the J gene lost 6 bases, with 6 bases spanning the gap. CDR3 bases: TGTGCCAGTAGTACCCCGTCCGGGGAGCTGTTTTTT. This codes for CASSTPSGELFF.

At least ten counts were recorded for this clonotype. This CDR3 reads CASGPLTGEDQPQHF. The CDR3 DNA reads TGTGCCAGTGGGCCCTTGACAGGGGAGGATCAGCCCCAGCATTTT. The rearrangement uses TRBV27 and TRBJ1-5; 8 bases map to TRBD1. Germline V gene sequence: CDR1 MNHEY, CDR2 SMNVEV (reference sequence). The CDR3 is 15 residues long. With V trimmed by 9 bases and J by 5 bases, 12 bases remained unmatched.